Listed here are 31 T cell receptor beta chains from one sample, sequenced in a study of blood T cell repertoires in COVID-19. Sequenced by immunoSEQ multiplex PCR; TCRdb stores in-frame clones only, minus some. The sample lists 150,000 to 200,000 clones, approximately 82% seen once, with 3.6% in the top ten. Sequencing input: PBMCs or T cells enriched from blood (not recorded which). All receptors derive from a woman in her forties or fifties in a cohort exposed to, infected with or recovered from COVID-19 (not recorded which).

The chain carries TRBV28 and TRBJ2-3, with TRBD2 as a possible D gene (6 bases). Trimming removed 2 bases at V and 5 bases at J, with 8 bases between. The CDR3 is made up of 13 amino acids. The germline V gene has CDR1 MDHEN and CDR2 SYDVKM. The CDR3, as DNA: TGTGCCAGCAGTTTAGGGGGGAGAGATACGCAGTATTTT. Protein sequence: CASSLGGRDTQYF.

The chain couples TRBV27 to TRBJ2-7, with 8 bases lining up with TRBD2. The CDR3 runs 15 residues. CDR1 is MNHEY, CDR2 SMNVEV, per germline (reference sequence). V gave up 5 bases and J gave up 3 bases; unmatched junction bases: 9. The CDR3 nucleotides are TGTGCCAGCAGTCCAGCCCAGGCGGGGGGCTACGAGCAGTACTTC. It codes for CASSPAQAGGYEQYF.

The sample holds a few counts of this clone. The chain employs TRBV30 and TRBJ1-2; 7 bases fit TRBD1. The trim removed 4 bases at V and 4 bases at J, leaving 9 bases unmatched. Germline CDR1 GTSNPN, CDR2 SVGIG (reference sequence). The CDR3 is 14 amino acids. CDR3 sequence (DNA): TGTGCCTGGACCGGGGACAGTAGCCTCTATGGCTACACCTTC. It yields the protein CAWTGDSSLYGYTF.

The genes are TRBV7-9 and TRBJ2-2, with 10 bases that match TRBD2. The CDR3 runs 14 residues. CDR1 and CDR2 (germline): SEHNR, FQNEAQ (reference sequence). With 7 bases clipped from V and 5 bases from J, the junction kept 4 bases outside the gene matches. The CDR3 DNA is TGTGCCAGCATACCTAGCGGGAGTACCGGGGAGCTGTTTTTT. It is translated as CASIPSGSTGELFF. Together with reference TRBV7-9 and TRBJ2-2, the CDR3 gives the full variable domain: DTGVSQNPRHKITKRGQNVTFRCDPISEHNRLYWYRQTLGQGPEFLTYFQNEAQLEKSRLLSDRFSAERPKGSFSTLEIQRTEQGDSAMYLCASIPSGSTGELFFGEGSRLTVL.

The genes are TRBV5-4 and TRBJ2-2; TRBD2 aligns across 7 bases. The CDR3 totals 18 residues. The V segment lost 1 base and the J segment 3 bases; nucleotides outside the gene matches: 12. Germline V CDR1 and CDR2: SGHNT, YYREEE (reference sequence). In nucleotides, the CDR3 is TGTGCCAGCAGCTTGCCCCGGGGCGGGGGAATATACACCGGGGAGCTGTTTTTT. Protein sequence: CASSLPRGGGIYTGELFF.

The genes are TRBV5-6 and TRBJ2-3; 14 bases match TRBD2. Germline V gene lookup returns CDR1 SGHDT and CDR2 YYEEEE. After removal of 6 bases from V and 4 bases from J, the junction contained 7 bases not matched to a gene. The CDR3 extends over 16 amino acids. CDR3 sequence reads: CASITRTSGGPDTQYF. CDR3 DNA: TGTGCCAGCATCACGAGGACTAGCGGGGGGCCAGATACGCAGTATTTT.

The chain uses TRBV3-1 (or the pseudogene TRBV3-2) and TRBJ1-3, with 10 bases lining up with TRBD1. V lost 3 bases and J lost 1; bases outside the gene matches: 9. CDR1 is LGHDT, CDR2 YNNKEL, per germline (reference sequence). CDR3 length: 18 residues. The CDR3 DNA reads TGTGCCAGCAGCCATACCGACAGGGGGCGAGGATCTGGAAACACCATATATTTT. Translating it yields CASSHTDRGRGSGNTIYF.

The chain carries TRBV25-1 and TRBJ2-7, with D perhaps matching TRBD1 (5 bases). Germline CDR1 MGHDK, CDR2 SYGVNS. Trimming took 4 bases from V and 4 from J, leaving 11 bases between them. The CDR3 is made up of 13 amino acids. The CDR3 coding sequence is TGTGCCAGCAGTGCCACAGGAGCTTACGAGCAGTACTTC. It specifies CASSATGAYEQYF.

This clone was found a few times. The genes are TRBV28 and TRBJ2-7; the match to TRBD1 covers 11 bases. V dropped 5 bases and J dropped 3; count of bases not matched to a gene: 9. Looked up from germline, CDR1 is MDHEN and CDR2 is SYDVKM. This CDR3 has 16 residues. This chain's CDR3 is CASSRWAGTGGYEQYF. For the CDR3, the DNA is TGTGCCAGCAGTCGATGGGCCGGGACAGGGGGCTACGAGCAGTACTTC.

The chain joins TRBV2 to TRBJ1-1; possible D gene TRBD1, 6 bases. The germline V gene has CDR1 SNHLY and CDR2 FYNNEI. V was clipped by 6 bases and J by 1 base, with 18 bases between them. The CDR3 spans 16 residues. CDR3 amino acids: CASRAPGGAGNTEAFF. In DNA form, the CDR3 reads TGTGCCAGCAGAGCCCCTGGGGGGGCGGGGAACACTGAAGCTTTCTTT.

This chain joins TRBV2 and TRBJ2-7, with D possibly matching TRBD2 (6 bases). The germline CDR1 and CDR2 sequences are SNHLY and FYNNEI. With 8 bases removed from V and 1 base from J, the gap between germline ends came to 12 bases. The length of the CDR3 is 13 residues. The CDR3 reads CASRSEGSYEQYF. CDR3 DNA sequence: TGTGCCAGCCGATCGGAGGGATCCTACGAGCAGTACTTC.

The genes are TRBV24-1 and TRBJ2-3; possible D gene TRBD1, 6 bases. The V and J ends lost 6 bases and 1 base respectively, with 10 bases between them. The CDR3 is 14 residues long. Per the germline V gene, CDR1 is KGHDR and CDR2 is SFDVKD. CDR3 sequence (DNA): TGTGCCACCAGTACATCAGGGGGCACAGATACGCAGTATTTT. Translating it yields CATSTSGGTDTQYF.

The table lists this clone with a few counts. V gene TRBV15 combines with J gene TRBJ2-1; 14 nucleotides align to TRBD2. The germline V gene encodes CDR1 LNHNV and CDR2 YYDKDF (reference sequence). The V gene end was trimmed by 2 bases and the J gene end by 6 bases; junction bases not matched to a gene: 3. This CDR3 comprises 16 residues. CDR3 nucleotides: TGTGCCACCAGCAGAACCGGGACTAGCGGGAGCAATGAGCAGTTCTTC. This sequence encodes CATSRTGTSGSNEQFF. Combining the CDR3 with reference TRBV15 and TRBJ2-1 gives the whole variable domain DAMVIQNPRYQVTQFGKPVTLSCSQTLNHNVMYWYQQKSSQAPKLLFHYYDKDFNNEADTPDNFQSRRPNTSFCFLDIRSPGLGDTAMYLCATSRTGTSGSNEQFFGPGTRLTVL.

The chain joins TRBV19 to TRBJ1-2, with TRBD1 matching 8 bases. CDR3 length: 15 residues. The germline gives CDR1 LNHDA, CDR2 SQIVND (reference sequence). With 5 bases clipped from V and 7 bases from J, the junction kept 12 bases outside the gene matches. CDR3 sequence (DNA): TGTGCCAGTAGTCCCCAACCCACAGGGGGGGGTGGCTACACCTTC. Translation: CASSPQPTGGGGYTF. Complete variable domain (other parts from reference TRBV19 and TRBJ1-2): DGGITQSPKYLFRKEGQNVTLSCEQNLNHDAMYWYRQDPGQGLRLIYYSQIVNDFQKGDIAEGYSVSREKKESFPLTVTSAQKNPTAFYLCASSPQPTGGGGYTFGSGTRLTVV.

The chain is built from TRBV28 and TRBJ1-6; D gene ambiguous. The CDR3 extends over 14 amino acids. Germline CDR1 reads MDHEN; CDR2 reads SYDVKM. V dropped 2 bases and J dropped 5 bases, with 7 bases sitting between them. The CDR3 loop reads CASSLGQNNSPLHF. The CDR3 DNA reads as TGTGCCAGCAGTTTAGGGCAGAATAATTCACCCCTCCACTTT.

The chain has TRBV28 and TRBJ2-1; the D gene is possibly TRBD1 (6 bases). Per germline, CDR1 MDHEN and CDR2 SYDVKM. The CDR3 is 16 amino acids. The V end was cut by 1 base, the J end by 3 bases, with 13 bases between. The CDR3 nucleotides are TGTGCCAGCAGTTTATCGTCAGGGGTACTCTACAATGAGCAGTTCTTC. Protein: CASSLSSGVLYNEQFF.

The chain carries TRBV5-6 and TRBJ2-5; TRBD1 aligns across 10 bases. V dropped 4 bases and J dropped 1; count of bases not matched to a gene: 7. CDR1 and CDR2 (germline): SGHDT, YYEEEE. This CDR3 is 16 amino acids long. The CDR3: CASSVDRGLPQETQYF. The CDR3 DNA sequence: TGTGCCAGCAGCGTAGACAGGGGGCTCCCCCAAGAGACCCAGTACTTC.

CDR3 amino acids: CASSGQGAGEKLFF. The CDR3 DNA follows: TGCGCCAGCAGCGGACAGGGGGCCGGTGAAAAACTGTTTTTT. The chain employs TRBV5-1 and TRBJ1-4; 11 bases are shared with TRBD1. The V segment lost 4 bases and the J segment 7 bases; nucleotides outside the gene matches: 3. Germline loops: CDR1 SGHRS, CDR2 YFSETQ. This CDR3 comprises 14 residues.

The chain has TRBV6-2 or TRBV6-3 and TRBJ1-4, with 9 bases lining up with TRBD1. With V trimmed by 0 bases and J by 7 bases, 3 bases remained unmatched. From germline, CDR1 is MNHEY and CDR2 SVGEGT. The CDR3 extends over 15 amino acids. CDR3 region: CASSYSDRGSEKLFF. The CDR3 DNA sequence: TGTGCCAGCAGTTACTCGGACAGGGGCAGTGAAAAACTGTTTTTT.

The chain uses TRBV28 and TRBJ1-5; TRBD1 is a possible D gene (6 bases). The CDR3 sequence is 13 residues long. V lost 2 bases to trimming and J lost 9 bases, with 11 bases between them. CDR1 is MDHEN and CDR2 is SYDVKM in the germline V gene. The CDR3 DNA reads as TGTGCCAGCAGTTTAAGTAAAGGGGGGCCCCAGCATTTT. Translated, it gives CASSLSKGGPQHF.

The CDR3 is CASSRDRASYGYTF. As DNA, the CDR3 is TGTGCCAGCAGCCGAGACAGGGCGTCCTATGGCTACACCTTC. The chain uses TRBV6-2 or TRBV6-3 and TRBJ1-2; 7 bases fit TRBD1. V lost 6 bases to trimming and J lost 4 bases; unmatched junction nucleotides: 8. Germline V gene lookup returns CDR1 MNHEY and CDR2 SVGEGT. This CDR3 has 14 residues.

In DNA, the CDR3 is TGTGCCAGCAGCATTAGCGGGGGTGGCACAGATACGCAGTATTTT. It codes for CASSISGGGTDTQYF. The chain carries TRBV9 and TRBJ2-3, with 9 bases aligning to TRBD2. The CDR3 contains 15 residues. Trimming removed 4 bases from V and 1 base from J; junction bases left unmatched: 4. Germline V gene sequence: CDR1 SGDLS, CDR2 YYNGEE.

This chain links TRBV3-1 (or the pseudogene TRBV3-2) with TRBJ1-5; D remains ambiguous. Looked up from germline, CDR1 is LGHDT and CDR2 is YNNKEL (reference sequence). V shed 1 base and J shed 6 bases, with 10 bases lying between them. CDR3 size: 14 residues. The CDR3 coding sequence is TGTGCCAGCAGCCAAGGCTTTGCGGGTCAGCCCCAGCATTTT. It yields the protein CASSQGFAGQPQHF.

CDR3 sequence: CASSLVQGGDEQFF. The CDR3 DNA sequence: TGCGCCAGCAGCTTGGTTCAGGGTGGGGATGAGCAGTTCTTC. The chain has TRBV5-1 and TRBJ2-1; weak D call: TRBD1 (5 bases). The CDR3 has 14 amino acids. Per the germline V gene, CDR1 is SGHRS and CDR2 is YFSETQ. The V and J ends lost 0 bases and 8 bases respectively, with 12 bases between them.

In this sample, this clone turned up a few times. The rearrangement joins TRBV7-3 to TRBJ2-5; D remains unclear. Germline loops: CDR1 SGHTA, CDR2 FQGTGA. This CDR3 contains 15 residues. V lost 5 bases, J lost 1 base, and 14 bases lay in between. CDR3 nucleotide sequence: TGTGCCAGCAGCCCCACCGGGTATCGCCAAGAGACCCAGTACTTC. Translating gives CASSPTGYRQETQYF.

The chain couples TRBV5-4 to TRBJ2-7, with 11 bases matching TRBD2. Germline V gene data show CDR1 as SGHNT and CDR2 as YYREEE (reference sequence). V lost 4 bases to trimming and J lost 3 bases; unmatched junction nucleotides: 6. CDR3 length: 15 residues. CDR3 sequence: CASSRGTSGYYEQYF. DNA of the CDR3: TGTGCCAGCAGCCGAGGGACTAGCGGCTACTACGAGCAGTACTTC.

The chain recombines TRBV5-1 with TRBJ2-1; the D gene is possibly TRBD2 (5 bases). CDR1 and CDR2 from the germline V gene are SGHRS and YFSETQ. This CDR3 region has 14 residues. The germline V and J ends were trimmed by 0 bases and 5 bases, with 9 bases remaining between them. The CDR3 sequence is CASSLGQEDNEQFF. For the CDR3, the DNA is TGCGCCAGCAGCTTGGGGCAGGAGGACAATGAGCAGTTCTTC.

This clone has more than one count but fewer than ten. The chain links TRBV4-3 to TRBJ1-2; 7 bases line up with TRBD1. With V trimmed by 1 base and J by 8 bases, 7 bases remained unmatched. The CDR3 spans 14 residues. Germline CDR1 LGHNA, CDR2 YSLEER. The CDR3, as DNA: TGCGCCAGCAGCCAAGTCCCAGACAGGGCCGGCTACACCTTC. As protein: CASSQVPDRAGYTF.

The rearrangement joins TRBV7-8 to TRBJ2-3; 10 bases map to TRBD2. This CDR3 is built from 15 residues. CDR1 is SGHVS and CDR2 is FQNEAQ in the germline V gene. The J segment lost 5 bases and the V segment lost 1 base, leaving 3 bases of the junction unmatched. The CDR3 DNA reads as TGTGCCAGCAGCTTAGACAGACTAGCGGGAGATACGCAGTATTTT. It codes for CASSLDRLAGDTQYF.

The chain recombines TRBV18 with TRBJ2-3, with 9 bases lining up with TRBD2. The CDR3 consists of 16 residues. Germline V gene sequence: CDR1 KGHSH, CDR2 LQKENI. Germline trimming cut 3 bases from V and 3 bases from J; bases unmatched to any gene: 7. The CDR3 sequence: CASSPLAGQETDTQYF. Here the CDR3 DNA reads TGTGCCAGCTCACCCCTAGCGGGACAAGAGACAGATACGCAGTATTTT.

This clone was observed once. This chain uses TRBV11-2 with TRBJ2-3; TRBD1 agrees at 9 bases. The germline V gene has CDR1 SGHAT and CDR2 FQNNGV. CDR3 length equals 16 residues. Trimming at V came to 7 bases and at J to 5 bases, leaving 13 bases not matched to a gene. The CDR3 loop is CASTNLGDRERDTQYF. DNA for the CDR3: TGTGCCAGCACCAACCTTGGGGACAGGGAACGAGATACGCAGTATTTT.